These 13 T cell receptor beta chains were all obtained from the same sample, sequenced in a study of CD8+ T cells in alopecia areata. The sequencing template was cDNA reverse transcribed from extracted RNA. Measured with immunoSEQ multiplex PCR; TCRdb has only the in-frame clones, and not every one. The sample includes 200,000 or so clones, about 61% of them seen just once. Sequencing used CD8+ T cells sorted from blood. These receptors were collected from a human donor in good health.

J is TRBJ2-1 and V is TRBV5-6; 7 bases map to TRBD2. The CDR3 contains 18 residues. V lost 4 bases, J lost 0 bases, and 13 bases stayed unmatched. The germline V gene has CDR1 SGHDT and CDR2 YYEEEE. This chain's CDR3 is CASSVGGGAVSSYNEQFF. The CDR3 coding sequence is TGTGCCAGCAGCGTGGGCGGGGGAGCTGTGAGCTCCTACAATGAGCAGTTCTTC.

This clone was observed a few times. This CDR3 reads CASSLQGSPLHF. As DNA, the CDR3 is TGTGCCAGCAGTTTACAGGGTTCACCCCTCCACTTT. This chain connects TRBV27 to TRBJ1-6; TRBD1 is a possible D gene (5 bases). V lost 2 bases, J lost 9 bases, and 5 bases lay in between. In germline, CDR1 is MNHEY, CDR2 SMNVEV (reference sequence). CDR3 length: 12 residues.

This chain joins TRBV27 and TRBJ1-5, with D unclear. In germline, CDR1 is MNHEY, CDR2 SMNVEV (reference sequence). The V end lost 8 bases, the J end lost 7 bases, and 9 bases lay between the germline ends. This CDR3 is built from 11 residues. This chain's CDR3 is CASGWGQPQHF. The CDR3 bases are TGTGCCAGCGGTTGGGGACAGCCCCAGCATTTT.

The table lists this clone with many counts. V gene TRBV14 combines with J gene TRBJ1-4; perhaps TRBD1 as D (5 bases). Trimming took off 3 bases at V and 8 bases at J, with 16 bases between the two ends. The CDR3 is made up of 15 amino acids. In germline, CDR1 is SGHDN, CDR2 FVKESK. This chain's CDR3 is CASSHGTGPGEKLFF. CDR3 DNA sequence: TGTGCCAGCAGCCACGGGACGGGACCGGGGGAAAAACTGTTTTTT.

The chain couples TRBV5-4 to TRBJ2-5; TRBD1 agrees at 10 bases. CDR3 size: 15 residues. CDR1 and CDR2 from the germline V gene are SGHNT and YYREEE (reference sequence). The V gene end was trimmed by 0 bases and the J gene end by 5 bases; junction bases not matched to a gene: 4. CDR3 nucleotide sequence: TGTGCCAGCAGCTTGGGAGGACAGGGGGGGGAGACCCAGTACTTC. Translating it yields CASSLGGQGGETQYF.

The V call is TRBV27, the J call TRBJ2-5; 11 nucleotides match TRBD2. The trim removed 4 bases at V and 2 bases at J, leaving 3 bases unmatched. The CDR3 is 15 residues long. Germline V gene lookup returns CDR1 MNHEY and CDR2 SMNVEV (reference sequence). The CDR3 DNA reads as TGTGCCAGCAGTTCGGGACTAGCGGTTCAAGAGACCCAGTACTTC. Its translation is CASSSGLAVQETQYF.

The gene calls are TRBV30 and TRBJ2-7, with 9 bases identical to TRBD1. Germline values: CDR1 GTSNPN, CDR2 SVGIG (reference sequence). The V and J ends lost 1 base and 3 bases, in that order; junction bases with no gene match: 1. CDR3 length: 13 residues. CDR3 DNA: TGTGCCTGGAGTGGGGACAGGGACTACGAGCAGTACTTC. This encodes CAWSGDRDYEQYF.

The CDR3 protein is CASSVVGGQGYTF. CDR3 nucleotide sequence: TGTGCCAGCAGCGTAGTAGGGGGCCAAGGCTACACCTTC. This sequence joins TRBV9 and TRBJ1-2, with 7 bases identical to TRBD1. The CDR3 loop spans 13 amino acids. Per germline, CDR1 SGDLS and CDR2 YYNGEE. J gave up 8 bases and V 0 bases, and 4 bases lay outside the gene matches.

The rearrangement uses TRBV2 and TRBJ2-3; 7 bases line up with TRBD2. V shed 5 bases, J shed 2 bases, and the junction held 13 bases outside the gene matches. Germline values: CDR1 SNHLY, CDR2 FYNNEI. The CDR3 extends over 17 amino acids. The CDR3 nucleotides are TGTGCCAGCAGTCAACGGAGCCTAGCGGCCCCCACAGATACGCAGTATTTT. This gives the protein CASSQRSLAAPTDTQYF.

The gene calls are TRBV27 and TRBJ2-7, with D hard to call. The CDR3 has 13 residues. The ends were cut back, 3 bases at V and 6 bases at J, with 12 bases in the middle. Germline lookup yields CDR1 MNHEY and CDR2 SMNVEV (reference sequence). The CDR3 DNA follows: TGTGCCAGCAGTTTTGGTAGCCCTCTCGAGCAGTACTTC. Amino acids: CASSFGSPLEQYF.

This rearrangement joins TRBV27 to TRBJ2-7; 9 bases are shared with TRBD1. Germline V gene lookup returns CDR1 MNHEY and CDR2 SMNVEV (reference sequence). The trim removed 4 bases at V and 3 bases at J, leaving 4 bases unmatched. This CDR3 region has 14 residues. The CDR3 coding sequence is TGTGCCAGCAGTTACTCGACAGGGGGCTACGAGCAGTACTTC. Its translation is CASSYSTGGYEQYF.

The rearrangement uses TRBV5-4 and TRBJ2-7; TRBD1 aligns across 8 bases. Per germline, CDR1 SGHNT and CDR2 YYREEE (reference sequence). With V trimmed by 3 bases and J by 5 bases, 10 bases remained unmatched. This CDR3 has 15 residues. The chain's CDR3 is CASSSTGTGFDEQYF. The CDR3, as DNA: TGTGCCAGCAGCTCTACCGGGACAGGTTTTGACGAGCAGTACTTC.

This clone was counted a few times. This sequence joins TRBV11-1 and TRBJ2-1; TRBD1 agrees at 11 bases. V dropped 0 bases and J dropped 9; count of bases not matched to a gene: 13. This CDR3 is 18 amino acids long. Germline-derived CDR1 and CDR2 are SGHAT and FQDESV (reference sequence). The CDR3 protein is CASSLACGFGQGACEQFF. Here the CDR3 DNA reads TGTGCCAGCAGCTTAGCTTGCGGATTCGGACAGGGGGCATGTGAGCAGTTCTTC.